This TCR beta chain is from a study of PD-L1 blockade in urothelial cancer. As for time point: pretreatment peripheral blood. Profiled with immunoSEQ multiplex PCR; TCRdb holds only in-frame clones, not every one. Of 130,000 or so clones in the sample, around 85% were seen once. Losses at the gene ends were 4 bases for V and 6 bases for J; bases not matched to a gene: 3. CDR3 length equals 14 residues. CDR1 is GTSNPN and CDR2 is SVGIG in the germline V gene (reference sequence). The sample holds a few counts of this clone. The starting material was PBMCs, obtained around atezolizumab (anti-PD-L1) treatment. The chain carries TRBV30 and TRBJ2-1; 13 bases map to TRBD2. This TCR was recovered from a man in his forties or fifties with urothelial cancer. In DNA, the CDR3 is TGTGCCTGGACCGGGACTAGCGGGACCAATGAGCAGTTCTTC. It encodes CAWTGTSGTNEQFF.